This T cell receptor (beta chain) was sequenced for a study of patients and donors after allogeneic stem cell transplantation. The length of the CDR3 is 15 residues. CDR1 and CDR2 from the germline V gene are SGHKS and YYEKEE (reference sequence). Trimming removed 6 bases from V and 7 bases from J, with 17 bases in between. TCRdb redid the calling of the RT-PCR reads with MiXCR, one entry per CDR3 protein. The sample shows some 160,000 distinct CDR3 sequences, 24% of them seen only once. This clonotype was counted between two and nine times. The clonotype comes from a human donor who was either an allogeneic HSCT recipient or a stem cell or donor lymphocyte infusion donor (not recorded which). It is not recorded whose cells these are; they may come from a transplant donor. The chain links TRBV5-5 to TRBJ1-6, with D tentatively TRBD1 (5 bases). Input material: blood, either unsorted or a sorted T cell fraction (not recorded which). CDR3 nucleotides: TGTGCCAGCAACCCCAGAAAGGGGAACAATTCACCCCTCCACTTT. Its protein is CASNPRKGNNSPLHF.